Listed below are T cell receptor beta chains from one sample, sequenced in a study of control samples from healthy donors and cancer patients. TCRdb keeps only in-frame clones here, not all; method: immunoSEQ multiplex PCR. Of approximately 50,000 clones in the sample, roughly 90% are singletons; the top ten hold over 12%. Material for sequencing was PBMCs. All receptors derive from a man aged 60 to 69 with head and neck cancer. Each CDR3 is given with its conserved first and last residue. D genes are given only for firm matches.

v_gene: TRBV20-1
j_gene: TRBJ2-7
d_gene: .
CDR3aa: CSARDGGKQYF

v_gene: TRBV19
j_gene: TRBJ2-2
d_gene: .
CDR3aa: CASSTSGLRTGELFF

v_gene: TRBV15
j_gene: TRBJ1-1
d_gene: .
CDR3aa: CATSGRQEARRAFF

v_gene: TRBV7-8
j_gene: TRBJ2-1
d_gene: .
CDR3aa: CASSSLMRGLVDEQFF

v_gene: TRBV28
j_gene: TRBJ1-4
d_gene: .
CDR3aa: CASGRGTVNEKLFF

v_gene: TRBV27
j_gene: TRBJ1-1
d_gene: TRBD1
CDR3aa: CASRGQGAKTEAFF

v_gene: TRBV4-2
j_gene: TRBJ2-2
d_gene: .
CDR3aa: CASSSGPANTGELFF

v_gene: TRBV7-9
j_gene: TRBJ1-4
d_gene: .
CDR3aa: CASSLSGEKLFF

v_gene: TRBV6-2/TRBV6-3
j_gene: TRBJ2-7
d_gene: .
CDR3aa: CASSLDSYEQYF

v_gene: TRBV9
j_gene: TRBJ2-1
d_gene: .
CDR3aa: CASSEGHRDGKQFF

v_gene: TRBV21-1
j_gene: TRBJ1-6
d_gene: .
CDR3aa: CASSTGVFGNSPLHF

v_gene: TRBV30
j_gene: TRBJ1-3
d_gene: TRBD1
CDR3aa: CAWSPGQSGNTIYF

v_gene: TRBV7-2
j_gene: TRBJ2-5
d_gene: .
CDR3aa: CASSLNIVETQYF

v_gene: TRBV12-2
j_gene: TRBJ1-5
d_gene: .
CDR3aa: CASRLVWANSGTGRPSNQPQHF

v_gene: TRBV13
j_gene: TRBJ1-3
d_gene: TRBD1
CDR3aa: CASRYRGLSSGNTIYF

v_gene: TRBV11-2
j_gene: TRBJ2-5
d_gene: TRBD1
CDR3aa: CASSLDRVGKTQHF

v_gene: TRBV6-5
j_gene: TRBJ2-7
d_gene: .
CDR3aa: CASKAPGNEQYF

v_gene: TRBV2
j_gene: TRBJ2-7
d_gene: .
CDR3aa: CASNGVGSYEQYF

v_gene: TRBV18
j_gene: TRBJ1-1
d_gene: .
CDR3aa: CASSYGTLGAEAFF

v_gene: TRBV14
j_gene: TRBJ2-5
d_gene: .
CDR3aa: CASSLVPWGETQYF

v_gene: TRBV19
j_gene: TRBJ1-1
d_gene: .
CDR3aa: CASSLFPTNTEAFF

v_gene: TRBV5-1
j_gene: TRBJ2-2
d_gene: .
CDR3aa: CASSLEKGQTGELFF

v_gene: TRBV28
j_gene: TRBJ2-5
d_gene: .
CDR3aa: CASSLGRAGLETQYF

v_gene: TRBV5-1
j_gene: TRBJ1-2
d_gene: .
CDR3aa: CASSLEGTGYGYTF

v_gene: TRBV7-8
j_gene: TRBJ1-3
d_gene: .
CDR3aa: CASSPRNTIYF

v_gene: TRBV11-2
j_gene: TRBJ2-5
d_gene: TRBD2
CDR3aa: CASSLRGAGGETQYF

v_gene: TRBV28
j_gene: TRBJ1-2
d_gene: TRBD1
CDR3aa: CASSAGTGFYGYTF

v_gene: TRBV19
j_gene: TRBJ1-4
d_gene: .
CDR3aa: CASSAQQRNEKLFF

v_gene: TRBV7-7
j_gene: TRBJ2-1
d_gene: TRBD2
CDR3aa: CASSLASGRTNEQFF

v_gene: TRBV7-2
j_gene: TRBJ2-7
d_gene: .
CDR3aa: CASSLAAQDEQYF

v_gene: TRBV6-1
j_gene: TRBJ2-2
d_gene: .
CDR3aa: CASSGFRVADGSYGELFF

v_gene: TRBV7-2
j_gene: TRBJ1-1
d_gene: .
CDR3aa: CASSYSEGGTEAFF

v_gene: TRBV27
j_gene: TRBJ2-1
d_gene: TRBD1
CDR3aa: CASSPQGVPGEQFF

v_gene: TRBV7-2
j_gene: TRBJ1-3
d_gene: .
CDR3aa: CASSLSVRAGNTIYF

v_gene: TRBV10-3
j_gene: TRBJ2-3
d_gene: TRBD1
CDR3aa: CAIKPGQGGTDTQYF

v_gene: TRBV4-3
j_gene: TRBJ2-5
d_gene: .
CDR3aa: CASSRMGSTQETQYF

v_gene: TRBV5-1
j_gene: TRBJ1-1
d_gene: .
CDR3aa: CASSPSGTGNTEAFF

v_gene: TRBV11-2
j_gene: TRBJ1-3
d_gene: .
CDR3aa: CASSLMGSSSGNTIYF

v_gene: TRBV2
j_gene: TRBJ1-2
d_gene: .
CDR3aa: CASIRVRTASFGGYTF

v_gene: TRBV7-9
j_gene: TRBJ1-4
d_gene: .
CDR3aa: CASSAWGAGPTNEKLFF

v_gene: TRBV2
j_gene: TRBJ1-1
d_gene: .
CDR3aa: CASTPYMNTEAFF

v_gene: TRBV10-3
j_gene: TRBJ2-1
d_gene: TRBD1
CDR3aa: CAISMGQEDEQFF

v_gene: TRBV29-1
j_gene: TRBJ2-7
d_gene: .
CDR3aa: CSVVNGPSYEQYF

v_gene: TRBV11-2
j_gene: TRBJ1-3
d_gene: .
CDR3aa: CASSLDLVGTGNTIYF